Listed below are T cell receptor beta chains from one sample, sequenced in a study of T-cell reconstitution after alpha-beta-depleted transplantation in children. TCRdb re-called the PCR reads through MiXCR, storing one row per CDR3 protein. The sample holds hundreds of thousands of distinct CDR3 sequences, 10% to 15% seen once. Specimen: PBMCs, mostly from graft donor cells, collected 360 days after TCRalphabeta/CD19-depleted stem cell transplant. Source of these receptors: a male patient aged 5 to 17 who had a stem cell transplant for acute myeloid leukemia, so the T cells may come from the graft donor. CDR3s include the opening cysteine and the closing phenylalanine or tryptophan. The order of the fields is V gene, J gene, clone size, D gene, CDR3 DNA, CDR3 protein. The D gene is left open where the match is weak. Clone size is shown for a subset of rows, as once, few, many or a class of expanded clone.

TRBV7-2	TRBJ1-1	NA	NA	TGTGCCAGCAGCAGACCGGACAACCCCACTGAAGCTTTCTTT	CASSRPDNPTEAFF
TRBV7-6	TRBJ2-7	many	TRBD1	TGTGCCAGCAGCCCCGAACCCTCGGACAGGGGAGCCTACGAGCAGTACTTC	CASSPEPSDRGAYEQYF
TRBV19	TRBJ2-7	NA	TRBD2	TGTGCCAGTAGTCCCTCCTTAGCGGGAGTCGCCTACGAGCAGTACTTC	CASSPSLAGVAYEQYF
TRBV7-3	TRBJ2-7	NA	NA	TGTGCCAGCAGCTCCACCTCCGACTCTCCCGAGCAGTACTTC	CASSSTSDSPEQYF
TRBV29-1	TRBJ2-7	many	NA	TGCAGCGTTGTTCGGGCCCCTACGGGGGAAGAGCAGTACTTC	CSVVRAPTGEEQYF
TRBV5-1	TRBJ2-5	many	TRBD2	TGCGCCAGCAGCTTTCTATTTCCGGGACTAGAGGGCGAGACCCAGTACTTC	CASSFLFPGLEGETQYF
TRBV5-1	TRBJ2-7	few	TRBD1	TGCGCCAGCAGCTTCATCTCGACAGGGATCTTCCACGAGCAGTACTTC	CASSFISTGIFHEQYF
TRBV14	TRBJ2-7	few	TRBD1	TGTGCCAGCAGCCAAGATTTCTCCAGGACAGGGCTAAACTACGAGCAGTACTTC	CASSQDFSRTGLNYEQYF
TRBV4-2	TRBJ2-5	NA	NA	TGTGCCAGCAGCCAAGCGGATATCCAAGAGACCCAGTACTTC	CASSQADIQETQYF
TRBV5-6	TRBJ2-5	NA	NA	TGTGCCAGCAGCTTGTTGGAACCAGGGGAGACCCAGTACTTC	CASSLLEPGETQYF
TRBV19	TRBJ2-1	NA	TRBD1	TGTGCCAGTACCTCGGACAGGGGGCCAGACAATGAGCAGTTCTTC	CASTSDRGPDNEQFF
TRBV20-1	TRBJ2-1	NA	TRBD2	TGCAGTGCCCCGGGACTAGCGAACAATGAGCAGTTCTTC	CSAPGLANNEQFF
TRBV28	TRBJ2-5	few	NA	TGTGCCAGCACCAATTCCGTGGGGTTTCAAGAGACCCAGTACTTC	CASTNSVGFQETQYF
TRBV7-2	TRBJ2-5	few	NA	TGTGCCAGCAGCTTAGAATGGAGGGCCGGGGAGACCCAGTACTTC	CASSLEWRAGETQYF
TRBV28	TRBJ2-3	many	NA	TGTGCCAGCAGTTTGGACTACCTTAGCACAGATACGCAGTATTTT	CASSLDYLSTDTQYF
TRBV7-9	TRBJ2-4	many	NA	TGTGCCAGCAGCCTACGGACCAGCTCGGCCAAAAACATTCAGTACTTC	CASSLRTSSAKNIQYF
TRBV5-5	TRBJ2-3	many	TRBD2	TGTGCCAGCAGCTTGGAGGCAGGGAGGGCGCAGTATTTT	CASSLEAGRAQYF
TRBV20-1	TRBJ2-7	many	TRBD2	TGCAGCGCCGTCCGGGAGGAGGACTACGAGCAGTACTTC	CSAVREEDYEQYF
TRBV9	TRBJ2-1	few	NA	TGTGCCAGCAACGGACCTCGAGAAAATGAGCAGTTCTTC	CASNGPRENEQFF
TRBV5-1	TRBJ2-7	NA	NA	TGCGCCAGCAGCTTGGGGATCAGGGCCACCTACGAGCAGTACTTC	CASSLGIRATYEQYF
TRBV7-9	TRBJ2-7	few	TRBD2	TGTGCCAGCAGCTTAGTTGGCGGGACTAGCTCCTACGAGCAGTACTTC	CASSLVGGTSSYEQYF
TRBV20-1	TRBJ2-5	few	TRBD2	TGCAGTGCTAGCGGGCTTATGGCGGGAGTGGGCCAAGAGACCCAGTACTTC	CSASGLMAGVGQETQYF
TRBV12-3/TRBV12-4	TRBJ1-1	few	NA	TGTGCCAGCAGTTCGACAGCCCGGAACACTGAAGCTTTCTTT	CASSSTARNTEAFF
TRBV4-2	TRBJ2-1	many	NA	TGTGCCAGCAGCCCTGGGGGGCCCAGCTCCTACAATGAGCAGTTCTTC	CASSPGGPSSYNEQFF